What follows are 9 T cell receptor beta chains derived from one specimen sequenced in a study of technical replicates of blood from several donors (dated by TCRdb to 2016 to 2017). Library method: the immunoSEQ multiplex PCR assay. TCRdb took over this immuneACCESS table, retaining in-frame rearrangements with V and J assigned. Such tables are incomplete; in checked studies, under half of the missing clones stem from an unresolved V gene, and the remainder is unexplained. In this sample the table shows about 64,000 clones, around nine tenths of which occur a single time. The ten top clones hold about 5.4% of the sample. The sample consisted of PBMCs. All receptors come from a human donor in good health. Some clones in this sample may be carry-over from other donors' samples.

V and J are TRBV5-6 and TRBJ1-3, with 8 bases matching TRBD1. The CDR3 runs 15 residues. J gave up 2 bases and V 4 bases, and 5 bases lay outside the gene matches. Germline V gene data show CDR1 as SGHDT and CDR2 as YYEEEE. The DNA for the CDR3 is TGTGCCAGCAGCCCCGGGACAGGTACTGGAAACACCATATATTTT. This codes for CASSPGTGTGNTIYF.

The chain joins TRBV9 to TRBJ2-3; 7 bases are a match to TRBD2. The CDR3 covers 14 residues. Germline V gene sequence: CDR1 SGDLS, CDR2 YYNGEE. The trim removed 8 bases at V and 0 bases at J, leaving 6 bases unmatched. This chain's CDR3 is CASGASGSTDTQYF. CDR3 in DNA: TGTGCCAGTGGGGCTAGCGGAAGCACAGATACGCAGTATTTT. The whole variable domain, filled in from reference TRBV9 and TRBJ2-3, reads DSGVTQTPKHLITATGQRVTLRCSPRSGDLSVYWYQQSLDQGLQFLIQYYNGEERAKGNILERFSAQQFPDLHSELNLSSLELGDSALYFCASGASGSTDTQYFGPGTRLTVL.

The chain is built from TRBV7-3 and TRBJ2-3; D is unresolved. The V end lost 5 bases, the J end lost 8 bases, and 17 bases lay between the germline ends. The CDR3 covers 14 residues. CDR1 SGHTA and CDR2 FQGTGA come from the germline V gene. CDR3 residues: CASSPGSFTGTQYF. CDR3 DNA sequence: TGTGCCAGCAGCCCCGGTTCCTTCACCGGTACGCAGTATTTT.

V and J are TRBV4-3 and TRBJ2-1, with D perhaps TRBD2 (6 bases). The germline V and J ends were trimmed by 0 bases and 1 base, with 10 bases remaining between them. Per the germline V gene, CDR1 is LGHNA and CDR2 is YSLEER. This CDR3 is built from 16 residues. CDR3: CASSQDRGRSYNEQFF. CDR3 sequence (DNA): TGCGCCAGCAGCCAAGATCGGGGGAGATCCTACAATGAGCAGTTCTTC.

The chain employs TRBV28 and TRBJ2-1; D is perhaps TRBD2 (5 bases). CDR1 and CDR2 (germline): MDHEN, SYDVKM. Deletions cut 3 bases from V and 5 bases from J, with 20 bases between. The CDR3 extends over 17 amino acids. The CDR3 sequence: CASSFGMWASGDNEQFF. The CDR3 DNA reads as TGTGCCAGCAGTTTCGGTATGTGGGCGAGCGGTGACAATGAGCAGTTCTTC.

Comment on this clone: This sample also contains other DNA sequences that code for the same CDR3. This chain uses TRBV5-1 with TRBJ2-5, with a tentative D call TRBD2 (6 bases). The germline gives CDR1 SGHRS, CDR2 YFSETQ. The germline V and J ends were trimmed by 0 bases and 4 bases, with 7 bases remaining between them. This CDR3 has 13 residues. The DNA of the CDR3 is TGCGCCAGCAGCTTGGGAGCGGGAGAGACCCAGTACTTC. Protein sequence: CASSLGAGETQYF.

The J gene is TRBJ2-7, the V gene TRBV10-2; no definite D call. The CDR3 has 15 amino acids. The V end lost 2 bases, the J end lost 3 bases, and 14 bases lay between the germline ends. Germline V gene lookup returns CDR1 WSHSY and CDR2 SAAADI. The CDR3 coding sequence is TGCGCCAGCAGTGAGGTTCTAGGAATAAACTACGAGCAGTACTTC. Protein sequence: CASSEVLGINYEQYF.

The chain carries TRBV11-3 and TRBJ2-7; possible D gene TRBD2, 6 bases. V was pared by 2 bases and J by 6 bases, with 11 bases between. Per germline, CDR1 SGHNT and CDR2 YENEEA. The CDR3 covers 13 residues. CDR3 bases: TGTGCCAGCAGCTTAAAAGCGGGTTCCGAGCAGTACTTC. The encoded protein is CASSLKAGSEQYF.

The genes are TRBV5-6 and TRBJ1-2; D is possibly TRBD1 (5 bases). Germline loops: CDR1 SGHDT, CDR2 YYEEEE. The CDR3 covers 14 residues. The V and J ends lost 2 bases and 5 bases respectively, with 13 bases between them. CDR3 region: CASSFFREGYGYTF. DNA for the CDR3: TGTGCCAGCAGCTTTTTCAGGGAAGGGTATGGCTACACCTTC.